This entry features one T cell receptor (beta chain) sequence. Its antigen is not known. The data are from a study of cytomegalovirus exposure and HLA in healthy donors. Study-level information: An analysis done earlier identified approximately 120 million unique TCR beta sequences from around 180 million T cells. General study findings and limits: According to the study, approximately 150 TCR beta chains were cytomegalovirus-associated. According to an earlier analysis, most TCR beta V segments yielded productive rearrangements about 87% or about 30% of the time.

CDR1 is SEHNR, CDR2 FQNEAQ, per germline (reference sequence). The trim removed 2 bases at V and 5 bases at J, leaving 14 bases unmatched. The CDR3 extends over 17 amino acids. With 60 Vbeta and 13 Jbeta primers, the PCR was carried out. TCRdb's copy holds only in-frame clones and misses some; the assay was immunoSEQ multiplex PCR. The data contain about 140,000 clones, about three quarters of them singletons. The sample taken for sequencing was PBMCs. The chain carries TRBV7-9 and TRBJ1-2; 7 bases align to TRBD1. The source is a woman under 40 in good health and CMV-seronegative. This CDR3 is CASSLRRGQVFPYGYTF. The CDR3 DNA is TGTGCCAGCAGCTTACGTCGAGGACAGGTTTTCCCGTATGGCTACACCTTC.